This TCR beta chain was recovered during a study of blood T cells in healthy people across ages. General study points: Changes seen in expanded clonotypes were possibly confounded by donor CMV status left unknown. Without sorted subsets, naive and antigen-experienced compartments could not be conclusively compared. A roughly linear age-dependent decrease characterized TCR beta diversity per million T cells. In long-lived donors, naive CD4+ cell counts and diversity exceeded those of aged donors.

This clonotype was counted ten times or more. The antigen is not known. The use of a sample-barcoded 5' primer and a J-beta primer mix characterized a second PCR of 7 to 11 cycles. In TCRdb, the 5' RACE reads were re-called with MiXCR into one record per CDR3 protein. Among about a million distinct CDR3 sequences listed, roughly 51% were seen once. The CDR3 extends over 13 amino acids. Per the germline V gene, CDR1 is MNHEY and CDR2 is SVGAGI. Trimming took off 7 bases at V and 6 bases at J, with 16 bases between the two ends. This receptor was taken from a woman in her fifties or sixties in good health. The chain combines TRBV6-5 with TRBJ2-7; TRBD2 might be the D (6 bases). Sequenced: blood. The CDR3 reads CASNDLGGGEQYF. DNA for the CDR3: TGTGCCAGCAACGACCTTGGGGGAGGCGAGCAGTACTTC.